In this sample, the clone carrying this T cell receptor (beta chain) turned up many times. Time point: before trial treatment. cDNA synthesis used a TRAV/TRBV-specific primer set for both chains. TCRs were amplified for roughly 20 PCR cycles with a constant-region primer and V-primer adapter. Using its own MiXCR run on the reads, TCRdb lists one record per CDR3 protein. The data hold around 83,000 distinct CDR3 sequences, with under 20% observed a single time. V lost 6 bases and J 4 bases, leaving 16 bases between the germline ends. Germline values: CDR1 SGHAT, CDR2 FQNNGV. This CDR3 is 15 amino acids long. These data are taken from a study of low-dose radiotherapy and immunotherapy resistance in tumors. At the level of the study: Oral aspirin at 300 mg was taken daily by patients for four cycles, beginning on cycle 1 day 1.

The receptor comes from a male donor with prostate cancer. The starting material was PBMCs, obtained before treatment. The rearrangement links TRBV11-2 to TRBJ2-1, with a weak D call TRBD2 (7 bases). As DNA, the CDR3 is TGTGCCAGCAGTCTAGGGGGGGCCTCATACAATGAGCAGTTCTTC. Protein sequence: CASSLGGASYNEQFF.